This record looks at one T cell receptor beta chain sequence and its context. Under the authors' procedure: It was from reference gene primer amplification that nucleated cell counts were estimated. Here immunoSEQ multiplex PCR was the method, and the copy in TCRdb shows in-frame clones only, minus some. D and trimming were read from the DNA, whereas the V and J calls and clone size are those reported in that table. The sample has some 260,000 clones, about 85% seen once; the top ten hold roughly 3%. The CDR3 contains 15 residues. Germline lookup yields CDR1 WNHNN and CDR2 SYGVQD (reference sequence). V shed 3 bases, J shed 7 bases, and the junction held 6 bases outside the gene matches. This sample is part of a study of blood T cell repertoires in COVID-19. About the research overall: Acute-phase and convalescent COVID-19 samples originated in the United States, Italy and Spain.

Input material: peripheral blood. The sequence derives from a man younger than 35 with active or convalescent COVID-19. The rearrangement links TRBV10-1 to TRBJ1-4; TRBD1 aligns across 9 bases. CDR3 sequence (DNA): TGCGCCAGCAGTGATGATGGGACAGGGAGTGAAAAACTGTTTTTT. Translated, it gives CASSDDGTGSEKLFF.